The entry below gives a single T cell receptor (beta chain) sequence along with its context. The target antigen is unknown. The CDR3 consists of 12 residues. The V end was cut by 4 bases, the J end by 15 bases, with 13 bases between. The germline V gene has CDR1 SGHDN and CDR2 FVKESK. The sample is drawn from a study of cytomegalovirus exposure and HLA in healthy donors. General study results and limits: The availability of immune exposure information extended only to CMV serostatus.

Donors likely had unrecorded immune exposures despite being nominally healthy when sampled. Vbeta (60) and Jbeta (13) primers were used in the PCR. This table comes from immunoSEQ multiplex PCR, and its TCRdb copy is limited to in-frame clones, with some not included. The profile shows some 130,000 clones, roughly three quarters of them singletons. Sample: PBMCs. The source is a man in his late teens or twenties in good health and CMV-seronegative. The J gene is TRBJ1-6, the V gene TRBV14; D is ambiguous. The CDR3 sequence is CASSPFGRHLHF. The CDR3 DNA sequence: TGTGCCAGCAGCCCTTTTGGGAGGCACCTCCACTTT. Combining the CDR3 with reference TRBV14 and TRBJ1-6 gives the whole variable domain EAGVTQFPSHSVIEKGQTVTLRCDPISGHDNLYWYRRVMGKEIKFLLHFVKESKQDESGMPNNRFLAERTGGTYSTLKVQPAELEDSGVYFCASSPFGRHLHFGNGTRLTVT.